The rows below give T cell receptor beta chains drawn from one sample of a study of blood T cell repertoires in COVID-19. The protocol was immunoSEQ multiplex PCR, while the TCRdb copy is restricted to in-frame clones and leaves out a portion. The data hold about 110,000 clones, with roughly 86% observed a single time. Specimen: peripheral blood. The receptor set was obtained from a man aged 40-55 years with acute or convalescent COVID-19. Each CDR3 is given with its conserved first and last residue. A D gene is named only where the DNA matches it firmly. Not every row has a clone size; where given, it reads once, few, many or a size class.

D	length	V	size	J	CDR3	DNA
NA	14	TRBV27	NA	TRBJ1-6	CARPSGLNNSPLHF	TGTGCCAGACCCTCGGGACTGAATAATTCACCCCTCCACTTT
TRBD2	17	TRBV19	NA	TRBJ2-2	CASSLFVAGGHDGELFF	TGTGCCAGTAGTCTATTCGTTGCGGGGGGGCATGACGGGGAGCTGTTTTTT
NA	15	TRBV10-3	NA	TRBJ1-2	CAIRGGLGSDYGYTF	TGTGCCATCAGGGGAGGTTTAGGGAGCGACTATGGCTACACCTTC
NA	20	TRBV27	NA	TRBJ2-2	CASTPGRAGGVTANTGELFF	TGTGCCAGCACGCCGGGGAGGGCAGGGGGCGTAACCGCGAACACCGGGGAGCTGTTTTTT
NA	14	TRBV7-8	NA	TRBJ2-5	CASSLMADQETQYF	TGTGCCAGCAGCTTAATGGCAGACCAAGAGACCCAGTACTTC
TRBD1	16	TRBV9	NA	TRBJ2-5	CASSMTGTAYQETQYF	TGTGCCAGCAGCATGACCGGGACAGCGTACCAAGAGACCCAGTACTTC
NA	13	TRBV6-1	NA	TRBJ1-2	CASSDGQGYGYTF	TGTGCCAGCAGTGACGGGCAGGGCTATGGCTACACCTTC
TRBD1	13	TRBV12-3/TRBV12-4	NA	TRBJ1-1	CASSGTGTTEAFF	TGTGCCAGCAGTGGGACAGGGACCACTGAAGCTTTCTTT
NA	11	TRBV6-5	NA	TRBJ2-7	CASRTAYEQYF	TGTGCCAGCCGGACAGCCTACGAGCAGTACTTC
TRBD1	16	TRBV10-3	once	TRBJ1-5	CAISATGELSNQPQHF	TGTGCCATCAGTGCCACAGGGGAATTAAGCAATCAGCCCCAGCATTTT
NA	16	TRBV5-5	once	TRBJ1-5	CASSLRGDYSNQPQHF	TGTGCCAGCAGCCTTCGGGGAGATTATAGCAATCAGCCCCAGCATTTT
NA	15	TRBV5-6	NA	TRBJ1-5	CASSRGQFSNQPQHF	TGTGCCAGCAGCCGAGGGCAGTTTAGCAATCAGCCCCAGCATTTT
NA	13	TRBV11-3	NA	TRBJ2-2	CASSLAGTGELFF	TGTGCCAGCAGCTTAGCAGGGACCGGGGAGCTGTTTTTT
NA	13	TRBV7-9	few	TRBJ2-7	CASRGTAEGEQYF	TGTGCCAGCAGGGGGACTGCCGAGGGCGAGCAGTACTTC
NA	15	TRBV7-9	NA	TRBJ2-7	CASSHTGTFPYEQYF	TGTGCCAGCAGCCATACAGGGACGTTTCCGTACGAGCAGTACTTC
NA	14	TRBV29-1	NA	TRBJ2-1	CSADRLSSYNEQFF	TGCAGCGCTGACAGGTTGAGCTCCTACAATGAGCAGTTCTTC
TRBD1	13	TRBV25-1	many	TRBJ1-1	CASSGQGGTEAFF	TGTGCCAGCAGTGGACAGGGGGGAACTGAAGCTTTCTTT
NA	12	TRBV30	NA	TRBJ2-3	CAWSTGTDTQYF	TGTGCCTGGAGTACGGGCACAGATACGCAGTATTTT
NA	14	TRBV5-5	NA	TRBJ2-3	CASSPRSISDTQYF	TGTGCCAGCAGCCCCCGGTCAATATCAGATACGCAGTATTTT
NA	15	TRBV3-1/TRBV3-2	NA	TRBJ2-5	CASSQETEPQETQYF	TGTGCCAGCAGCCAAGAGACAGAACCTCAAGAGACCCAGTACTTC
TRBD1	13	TRBV5-1	NA	TRBJ1-1	CASSLTGGAGAFF	TGCGCCAGCAGCTTGACAGGGGGCGCGGGAGCTTTCTTT
NA	12	TRBV12-3/TRBV12-4	NA	TRBJ1-2	CASSLLAVGYTF	TGTGCCAGCAGTTTATTGGCAGTTGGCTACACCTTC
TRBD1	13	TRBV2	NA	TRBJ1-4	CASKGQLNEKLFF	TGTGCCAGCAAGGGACAGTTAAATGAAAAACTGTTTTTT
NA	15	TRBV6-5	once	TRBJ1-3	CASRVTGSSGNTIYF	TGTGCCAGCAGGGTAACAGGTAGCTCTGGAAACACCATATATTTT